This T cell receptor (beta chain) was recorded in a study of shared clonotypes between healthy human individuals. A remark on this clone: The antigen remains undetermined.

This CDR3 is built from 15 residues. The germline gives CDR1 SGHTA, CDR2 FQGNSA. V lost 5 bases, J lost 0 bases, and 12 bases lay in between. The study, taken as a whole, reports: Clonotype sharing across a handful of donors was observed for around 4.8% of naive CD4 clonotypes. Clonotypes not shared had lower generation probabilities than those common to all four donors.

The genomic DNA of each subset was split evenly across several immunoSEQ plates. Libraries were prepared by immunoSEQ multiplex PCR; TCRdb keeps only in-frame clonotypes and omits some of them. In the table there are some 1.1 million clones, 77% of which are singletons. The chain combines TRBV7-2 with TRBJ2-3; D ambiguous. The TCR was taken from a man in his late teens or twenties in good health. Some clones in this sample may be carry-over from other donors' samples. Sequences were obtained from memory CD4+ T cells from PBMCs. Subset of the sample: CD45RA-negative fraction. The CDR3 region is CASSPLRWSTDTQYF. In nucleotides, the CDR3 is TGTGCCAGCAGCCCCTTGCGGTGGAGCACAGATACGCAGTATTTT.